The rows below give T cell receptor beta chains drawn from one sample of a study of blood T cell repertoires in COVID-19. Profiling relied on immunoSEQ multiplex PCR, and the TCRdb table lists in-frame clones only, not all of them. Of approximately 88,000 clones detected, over 60% appear once; the ten largest clones hold roughly a fifth. The sample consisted of peripheral blood. The origin of the receptors is a woman older than 75 with active or convalescent COVID-19. CDR3s include the opening cysteine and the closing phenylalanine or tryptophan. The D gene is left open where the match is weak. The listing skips clone size in some rows; elsewhere it reads once, few, many or a size class.

J gene: TRBJ1-4; D gene: .; clone size: .; V gene: TRBV5-6; CDR3 DNA: TGTGCCAGCACCGGGGGGCCTACAACTAATGAAAAACTGTTTTTT; CDR3 protein: CASTGGPTTNEKLFF
J gene: TRBJ2-5; D gene: TRBD1; clone size: .; V gene: TRBV12-3/TRBV12-4; CDR3 DNA: TGTGCCAGCAGCCTTGACAGGGAAGAGACCCAGTACTTC; CDR3 protein: CASSLDREETQYF
J gene: TRBJ1-2; D gene: TRBD1; clone size: .; V gene: TRBV3-1/TRBV3-2; CDR3 DNA: TGTGCCAGCAGCTTGCCCGGGACAGGTGGCTACACCTTC; CDR3 protein: CASSLPGTGGYTF
J gene: TRBJ1-6; D gene: TRBD1; clone size: .; V gene: TRBV2; CDR3 DNA: TGTGCCAGCAGGACAGGGTTAGACAATTCACCCCTCCACTTT; CDR3 protein: CASRTGLDNSPLHF
J gene: TRBJ1-1; D gene: .; clone size: .; V gene: TRBV13; CDR3 DNA: TGTGCCAGCAGCTTAAGCAGGGACACTGAAGCTTTCTTT; CDR3 protein: CASSLSRDTEAFF
J gene: TRBJ2-1; D gene: TRBD2; clone size: .; V gene: TRBV27; CDR3 DNA: TGTGCCAGCAGGGGGAGAGGACTAGCGGGGGGAGACCTCTTGTACAATGAGCAGTTCTTC; CDR3 protein: CASRGRGLAGGDLLYNEQFF
J gene: TRBJ1-2; D gene: TRBD1; clone size: few; V gene: TRBV28; CDR3 DNA: TGTGCCAGCAAAGAGACAGGGGACTTAGCCGGTGGCTACACCTTC; CDR3 protein: CASKETGDLAGGYTF
J gene: TRBJ2-7; D gene: TRBD2; clone size: .; V gene: TRBV7-9; CDR3 DNA: TGTGCCAGCAGCTCTGCGGGGGGTAGGTTCGAGCAGTACTTC; CDR3 protein: CASSSAGGRFEQYF
J gene: TRBJ2-7; D gene: .; clone size: .; V gene: TRBV7-2; CDR3 DNA: TGTGCCAGCAGCTTAGTGGTAGCGAGCTCCTACGAGCAGTACTTC; CDR3 protein: CASSLVVASSYEQYF
J gene: TRBJ2-7; D gene: .; clone size: .; V gene: TRBV7-2; CDR3 DNA: TGTGCCAGCAGCTTAGTTGGGGGGAACTACGAGCAGTACTTC; CDR3 protein: CASSLVGGNYEQYF
J gene: TRBJ1-2; D gene: TRBD1; clone size: .; V gene: TRBV7-2; CDR3 DNA: TGTGCCAGCAGCTCGGGACAGCGCTATGGCTACACCTTC; CDR3 protein: CASSSGQRYGYTF
J gene: TRBJ1-2; D gene: .; clone size: .; V gene: TRBV9; CDR3 DNA: TGTGCCAGCAGCGGAGATCCAGGAGGGATCTATGGCTACACCTTC; CDR3 protein: CASSGDPGGIYGYTF
J gene: TRBJ1-1; D gene: .; clone size: .; V gene: TRBV5-4; CDR3 DNA: TGTGCCAGCAGCTTGGACCAGGGAAACACTGAAGCTTTCTTT; CDR3 protein: CASSLDQGNTEAFF
J gene: TRBJ2-7; D gene: TRBD1; clone size: .; V gene: TRBV5-6; CDR3 DNA: TGTGCCAGCAGCCCAAGGGGGCGCGAGCAGTACTTC; CDR3 protein: CASSPRGREQYF
J gene: TRBJ1-5; D gene: TRBD1; clone size: .; V gene: TRBV7-8; CDR3 DNA: TGTGCCAGCAGGCCGGGGACAGGGTCTAATCAGCCCCAGCATTTT; CDR3 protein: CASRPGTGSNQPQHF
J gene: TRBJ1-1; D gene: .; clone size: .; V gene: TRBV7-2; CDR3 DNA: TGTGCCAGCAGCTTCTGGGGGGGCACTGAAGCTTTCTTT; CDR3 protein: CASSFWGGTEAFF
J gene: TRBJ2-5; D gene: .; clone size: .; V gene: TRBV7-9; CDR3 DNA: TGTGCCAGCAGCCTCCACCAAGAGACCCAGTACTTC; CDR3 protein: CASSLHQETQYF
J gene: TRBJ2-7; D gene: .; clone size: .; V gene: TRBV7-8; CDR3 DNA: TGTGCCAGCAGCCCCGGCGGGGGTACAGGGCGCGAGCAGTACTTC; CDR3 protein: CASSPGGGTGREQYF
J gene: TRBJ2-5; D gene: .; clone size: .; V gene: TRBV10-3; CDR3 DNA: TGTGCCATCAGTGTGGGGCTCCCCTGGCAAGAGACCCAGTACTTC; CDR3 protein: CAISVGLPWQETQYF
J gene: TRBJ1-5; D gene: .; clone size: few; V gene: TRBV19; CDR3 DNA: TGTGCCAGTAGTCGCGACAGGCGGGAGAGCAATCAGCCCCAGCATTTT; CDR3 protein: CASSRDRRESNQPQHF
J gene: TRBJ1-5; D gene: .; clone size: few; V gene: TRBV28; CDR3 DNA: TGTGCCAGCAGTTTCACCGGGGAGAATCAGCCCCAGCATTTT; CDR3 protein: CASSFTGENQPQHF
J gene: TRBJ1-1; D gene: TRBD1; clone size: .; V gene: TRBV10-3; CDR3 DNA: TGTGCCATCAGTGAGGGGACAGACCTGAACACTGAAGCTTTCTTT; CDR3 protein: CAISEGTDLNTEAFF
J gene: TRBJ2-3; D gene: TRBD2; clone size: .; V gene: TRBV5-1; CDR3 DNA: TGCGCCAGCAGCCGGGGACTATTCACAGATACGCAGTATTTT; CDR3 protein: CASSRGLFTDTQYF
J gene: TRBJ1-5; D gene: TRBD1; clone size: .; V gene: TRBV7-9; CDR3 DNA: TGTGCCAGCAGACCTAACGGTGTAGGACAGGCCTATAGCAATCAGCCCCAGCATTTT; CDR3 protein: CASRPNGVGQAYSNQPQHF
J gene: TRBJ1-3; D gene: .; clone size: .; V gene: TRBV10-3; CDR3 DNA: TGTGCCATCAGTGAGCCGAGACAGTGGATGGGAAACACCATATATTTT; CDR3 protein: CAISEPRQWMGNTIYF
J gene: TRBJ2-2; D gene: .; clone size: .; V gene: TRBV2; CDR3 DNA: TGTGCCAGCAGCGGGACATTCGGGGAGCTGTTTTTT; CDR3 protein: CASSGTFGELFF
J gene: TRBJ2-5; D gene: TRBD2; clone size: .; V gene: TRBV7-2; CDR3 DNA: TGTGCCAGCAGCTTAGACGGGCGGGGGGACGGGACCCAGTACTTC; CDR3 protein: CASSLDGRGDGTQYF
J gene: TRBJ1-1; D gene: .; clone size: .; V gene: TRBV11-2; CDR3 DNA: TGTGCCAGCAGCTTAGATCCTGGGTCGGGGGGCGCTGAAGCTTTCTTT; CDR3 protein: CASSLDPGSGGAEAFF
J gene: TRBJ2-3; D gene: TRBD1; clone size: .; V gene: TRBV25-1; CDR3 DNA: TGTGCCAGCAGTGAACCCCAGAGGCAGGGGGAAACAGATACGCAGTATTTT; CDR3 protein: CASSEPQRQGETDTQYF
J gene: TRBJ1-5; D gene: .; clone size: .; V gene: TRBV6-6; CDR3 DNA: TGTGCCAGCAGTCTGATAGAACCCGACAGTAGCAATCAGCCCCAGCATTTT; CDR3 protein: CASSLIEPDSSNQPQHF
J gene: TRBJ1-2; D gene: TRBD1; clone size: .; V gene: TRBV3-1/TRBV3-2; CDR3 DNA: TGTGCCAGCAGGATGACAGGGGGCGGCTATGGCTACACCTTC; CDR3 protein: CASRMTGGGYGYTF
J gene: TRBJ1-2; D gene: TRBD1; clone size: .; V gene: TRBV28; CDR3 DNA: TGTGCCAGCAGTCTCGGGACAGGGAGGTATGGCTACACCTTC; CDR3 protein: CASSLGTGRYGYTF
J gene: TRBJ2-7; D gene: TRBD1; clone size: .; V gene: TRBV19; CDR3 DNA: TGTGCCAGTAGTCAACACCGGGAACAGGGGGCCCACGAGCAGTACTTC; CDR3 protein: CASSQHREQGAHEQYF
J gene: TRBJ2-2; D gene: .; clone size: .; V gene: TRBV18; CDR3 DNA: TGTGCCAGCTCACCACCGGGCGGGGCGAACACCGGGGAGCTGTTTTTT; CDR3 protein: CASSPPGGANTGELFF
J gene: TRBJ2-7; D gene: .; clone size: many; V gene: TRBV6-2/TRBV6-3; CDR3 DNA: TGTGCCAGCAGTAGTAACCCGGGGGCCTACGAGCAGTACTTC; CDR3 protein: CASSSNPGAYEQYF
J gene: TRBJ2-5; D gene: .; clone size: .; V gene: TRBV13; CDR3 DNA: TGTGCCAGCAGCGCCCTCAGGGGTCGGCAGACCCAGTACTTC; CDR3 protein: CASSALRGRQTQYF
J gene: TRBJ1-2; D gene: .; clone size: .; V gene: TRBV18; CDR3 DNA: TGTGCCAGCTCACTTACTAAGGGGATCTATGGCTACACCTTC; CDR3 protein: CASSLTKGIYGYTF
J gene: TRBJ2-7; D gene: TRBD1; clone size: .; V gene: TRBV7-2; CDR3 DNA: TGTGCCAGCAGGCGTCCGGCAGGGGGCAGCGAGCAGTACTTC; CDR3 protein: CASRRPAGGSEQYF
J gene: TRBJ2-7; D gene: .; clone size: .; V gene: TRBV7-2; CDR3 DNA: TGTGCCAGCAGCCCACATAACGAGCAGTACTTC; CDR3 protein: CASSPHNEQYF
J gene: TRBJ1-2; D gene: TRBD1; clone size: once; V gene: TRBV2; CDR3 DNA: TGTGCCACCAAAGGGGACAGGGATCTCTATGGCTACACCTTC; CDR3 protein: CATKGDRDLYGYTF
J gene: TRBJ2-2; D gene: TRBD1; clone size: .; V gene: TRBV7-7; CDR3 DNA: TGTGCTAGCAGCTTAGGTGGGACAGGATCCACCGGGGAGCTGTTTTTT; CDR3 protein: CASSLGGTGSTGELFF
J gene: TRBJ2-7; D gene: .; clone size: .; V gene: TRBV28; CDR3 DNA: TGTGCCAGCAGTTATTTTCGTGGGCAGAATTACGAGCAGTACTTC; CDR3 protein: CASSYFRGQNYEQYF
J gene: TRBJ2-2; D gene: .; clone size: .; V gene: TRBV10-3; CDR3 DNA: TGTGCCATCAGTGAGCTCCGAGGGACGAACACCGGGGAGCTGTTTTTT; CDR3 protein: CAISELRGTNTGELFF
J gene: TRBJ1-6; D gene: TRBD1; clone size: .; V gene: TRBV7-2; CDR3 DNA: TGTGCCAGCAGCTGGGCCGGGACAGGGGCTTCACCCCTCCACTTT; CDR3 protein: CASSWAGTGASPLHF
J gene: TRBJ1-2; D gene: .; clone size: .; V gene: TRBV6-5; CDR3 DNA: TGTGCCAGCAGTTACCCCGAGGAGGGCCACTATGGCTACACCTTC; CDR3 protein: CASSYPEEGHYGYTF
J gene: TRBJ1-2; D gene: .; clone size: .; V gene: TRBV5-5; CDR3 DNA: TGTGCCAGCAGTCTCGCCCCAGGCGACACTTCTAACTATGGCTACACCTTC; CDR3 protein: CASSLAPGDTSNYGYTF
J gene: TRBJ1-4; D gene: .; clone size: .; V gene: TRBV20-1; CDR3 DNA: TGCAGTGCTAGTGTGGCAGGCAATGGGGAAAAACTGTTTTTT; CDR3 protein: CSASVAGNGEKLFF
J gene: TRBJ2-1; D gene: TRBD2; clone size: .; V gene: TRBV7-7; CDR3 DNA: TGTGCTAGCAGCCCCCAACTAGCGGGGGGGCCTTTAGAAGAGCAGTTCTTC; CDR3 protein: CASSPQLAGGPLEEQFF
J gene: TRBJ1-2; D gene: .; clone size: .; V gene: TRBV27; CDR3 DNA: TGTGCCAGCAGTGGACAGAACTATGGCTACACCTTC; CDR3 protein: CASSGQNYGYTF
J gene: TRBJ1-2; D gene: TRBD1; clone size: .; V gene: TRBV6-5; CDR3 DNA: TGTGCCAGCAGTTCCGGGACAGGGGGGAACTATGGCTACACCTTC; CDR3 protein: CASSSGTGGNYGYTF
J gene: TRBJ2-2; D gene: TRBD1; clone size: .; V gene: TRBV4-3; CDR3 DNA: TGCGCCAGCAGCCAAAGCCTGGACAGGGGAATAAACACCGGGGAGCTGTTTTTT; CDR3 protein: CASSQSLDRGINTGELFF
J gene: TRBJ1-1; D gene: TRBD1; clone size: .; V gene: TRBV6-5; CDR3 DNA: TGTGCCAGCCGAAACAACAGGGGTCCCACTGAAGCTTTCTTT; CDR3 protein: CASRNNRGPTEAFF
J gene: TRBJ2-1; D gene: TRBD2; clone size: .; V gene: TRBV27; CDR3 DNA: TGTGCCAGCAGTTTATCCCCCACTAGCGTTGAGCAGTTCTTC; CDR3 protein: CASSLSPTSVEQFF
J gene: TRBJ2-7; D gene: .; clone size: many; V gene: TRBV5-4; CDR3 DNA: TGTGCCAGCAGCCCGTCCACTAGTCTGGTCTACGAGCAGTACTTC; CDR3 protein: CASSPSTSLVYEQYF